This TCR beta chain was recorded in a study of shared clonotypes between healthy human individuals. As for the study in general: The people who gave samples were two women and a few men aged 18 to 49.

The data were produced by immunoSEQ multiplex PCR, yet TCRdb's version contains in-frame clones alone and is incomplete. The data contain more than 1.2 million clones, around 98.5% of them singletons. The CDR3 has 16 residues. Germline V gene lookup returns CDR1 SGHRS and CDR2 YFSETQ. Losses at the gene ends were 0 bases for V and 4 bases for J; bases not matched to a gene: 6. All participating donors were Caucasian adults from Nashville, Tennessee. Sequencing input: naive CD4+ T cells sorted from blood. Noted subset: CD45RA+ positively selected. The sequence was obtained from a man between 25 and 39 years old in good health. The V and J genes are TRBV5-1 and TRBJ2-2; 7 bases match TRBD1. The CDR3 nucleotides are TGCGCCAGCAGCTTGGAACAGGGGCGGGCCACCGGGGAGCTGTTTTTT. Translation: CASSLEQGRATGELFF.